This TCR beta chain derives from a study of CD8 T cells in Susac syndrome. Whole-study results and caveats: The study admitted that it had a relatively small number of individuals in its TCR sequencing and HLA analysis.

Random hexamers were used to reverse transcribe roughly 0.5 to 1 ug of RNA. TCRdb reprocessed the immunoSEQ multiplex PCR reads with MiXCR, giving one entry per CDR3 protein. The repertoire holds approximately 110,000 distinct CDR3 sequences, with approximately 93% as singletons. This CDR3 is built from 15 residues. V lost 1 base to trimming and J lost 6 bases, with 13 bases between them. CDR1 is MGHRA and CDR2 is YSYEKL in the germline V gene. As concerns this clonotype: The antigen remains unidentified.

The sample consisted of CD8+ T cells from PBMCs. This rearrangement joins TRBV4-1 to TRBJ2-1; D is undetermined. The source is a human donor with multiple sclerosis. The CDR3 coding sequence is TGCGCCAGCAGCCAAGTCATCCTGCCTGTCAATGAGCAGTTCTTC. Amino acids: CASSQVILPVNEQFF.